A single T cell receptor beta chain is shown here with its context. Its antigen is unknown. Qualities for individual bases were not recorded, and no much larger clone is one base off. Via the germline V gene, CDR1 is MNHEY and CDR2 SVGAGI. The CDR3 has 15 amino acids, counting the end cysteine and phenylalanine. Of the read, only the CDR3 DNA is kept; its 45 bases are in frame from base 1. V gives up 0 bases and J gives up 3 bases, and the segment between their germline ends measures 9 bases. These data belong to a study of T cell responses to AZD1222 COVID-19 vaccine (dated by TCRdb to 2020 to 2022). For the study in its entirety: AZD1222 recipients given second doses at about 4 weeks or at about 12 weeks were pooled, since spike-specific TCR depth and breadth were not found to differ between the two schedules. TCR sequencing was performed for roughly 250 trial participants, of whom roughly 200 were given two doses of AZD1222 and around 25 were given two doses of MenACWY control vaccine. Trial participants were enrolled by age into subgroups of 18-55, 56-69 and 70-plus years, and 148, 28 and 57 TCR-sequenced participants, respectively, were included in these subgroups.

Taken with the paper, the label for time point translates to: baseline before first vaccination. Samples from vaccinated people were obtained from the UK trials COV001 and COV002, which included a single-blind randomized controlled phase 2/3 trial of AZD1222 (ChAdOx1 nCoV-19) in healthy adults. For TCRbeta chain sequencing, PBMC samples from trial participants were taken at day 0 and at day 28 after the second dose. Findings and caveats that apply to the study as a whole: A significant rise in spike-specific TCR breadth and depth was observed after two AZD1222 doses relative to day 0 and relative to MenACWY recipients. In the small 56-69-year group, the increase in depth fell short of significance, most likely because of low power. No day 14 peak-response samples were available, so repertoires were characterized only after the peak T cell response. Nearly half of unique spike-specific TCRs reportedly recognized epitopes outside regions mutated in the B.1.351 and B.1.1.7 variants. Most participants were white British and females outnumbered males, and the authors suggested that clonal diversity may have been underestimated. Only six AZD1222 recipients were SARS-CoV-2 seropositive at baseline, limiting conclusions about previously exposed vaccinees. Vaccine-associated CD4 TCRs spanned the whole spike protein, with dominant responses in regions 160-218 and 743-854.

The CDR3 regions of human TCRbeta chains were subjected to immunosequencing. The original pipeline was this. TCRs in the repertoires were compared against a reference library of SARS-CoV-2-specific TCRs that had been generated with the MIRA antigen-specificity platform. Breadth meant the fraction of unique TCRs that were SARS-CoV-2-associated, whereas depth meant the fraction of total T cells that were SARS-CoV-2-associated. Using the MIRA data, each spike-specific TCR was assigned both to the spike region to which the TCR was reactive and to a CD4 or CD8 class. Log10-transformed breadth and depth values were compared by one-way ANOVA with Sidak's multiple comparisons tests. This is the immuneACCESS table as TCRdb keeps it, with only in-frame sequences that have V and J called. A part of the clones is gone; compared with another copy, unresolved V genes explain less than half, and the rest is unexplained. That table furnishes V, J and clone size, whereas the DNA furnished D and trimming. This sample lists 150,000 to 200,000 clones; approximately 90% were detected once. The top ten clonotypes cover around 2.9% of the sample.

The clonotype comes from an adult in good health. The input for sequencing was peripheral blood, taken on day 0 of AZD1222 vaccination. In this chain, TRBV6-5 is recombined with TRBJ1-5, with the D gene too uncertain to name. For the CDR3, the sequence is CASSYSSGPNQPQHF. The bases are TGTGCCAGCAGTTACTCGTCTGGACCCAATCAGCCCCAGCATTTT.